This TCR beta chain is drawn from a study of blood T cell repertoires in COVID-19. Per the original methods: The assay estimated nucleated cells by amplifying reference gene primers. Some clones are missing from TCRdb's copy, which holds only in-frame ones; the method was immunoSEQ multiplex PCR. V and J calls and clone size come straight from that table; D and trimming were deduced from the DNA. The table records approximately 30,000 clones, under 85% of them present only once. Trimming took 0 bases from V and 4 from J; bases not matched to a gene: 5. This CDR3 has 15 residues. The V gene's germline CDR1 is SGHDT and CDR2 YYEEEE.

The receptor was derived from a man aged 65 to 79 with acute or convalescent COVID-19. The rearrangement joins TRBV5-6 to TRBJ2-7; 9 bases map to TRBD2. Material: peripheral blood. The CDR3 DNA reads as TGTGCCAGCAGCTTGGGCTGGCGGGGGGGATACGAGCAGTACTTC. Translation gives CASSLGWRGGYEQYF.